What follows is one TCR beta chain and its context. Its target is not known. This sample includes further DNA sequences coding for the same CDR3. Every patient had mismatch repair deficiency by PCR or immunohistochemistry. Three pembrolizumab responders had their TCRs sequenced. This specimen comes from a study of PD-1 blockade in mismatch repair-deficient tumors. Study context: Patients had approximately 11 mismatch repair-deficient cancer types and were previously treated and progressing. Study findings and constraints: Tumor-resident clones, often absent from pretreatment blood, expanded after pembrolizumab and then contracted.

The V end lost 1 base, the J end lost 1 base, and 2 bases lay between the germline ends. Germline V gene lookup returns CDR1 SGHDN and CDR2 FVKESK. CDR3 length: 13 amino acids. Using immunoSEQ multiplex PCR, the repertoire was profiled, and TCRdb retains in-frame clones only, with some absent. The sample lists more than 40,000 clones; 81% were seen once. Sequenced here: peripheral blood, sampled about 20 weeks after starting pembrolizumab. The clonotype was recovered from an adult with mismatch repair-deficient cancer. This chain uses TRBV14 with TRBJ2-1; no definite D call. The CDR3 region has the DNA TGTGCCAGCAGCCAAGGGTCCTACAATGAGCAGTTCTTC. It codes for CASSQGSYNEQFF.